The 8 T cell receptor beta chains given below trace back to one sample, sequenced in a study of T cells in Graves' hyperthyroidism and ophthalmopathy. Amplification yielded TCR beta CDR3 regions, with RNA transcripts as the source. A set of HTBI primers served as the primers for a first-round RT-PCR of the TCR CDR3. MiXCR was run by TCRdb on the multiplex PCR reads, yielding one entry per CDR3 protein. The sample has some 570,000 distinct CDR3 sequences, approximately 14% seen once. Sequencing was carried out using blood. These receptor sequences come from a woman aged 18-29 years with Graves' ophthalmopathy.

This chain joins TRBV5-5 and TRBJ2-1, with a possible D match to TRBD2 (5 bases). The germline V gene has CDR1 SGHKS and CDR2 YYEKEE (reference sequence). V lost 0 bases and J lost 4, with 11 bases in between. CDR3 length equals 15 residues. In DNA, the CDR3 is TGTGCCAGCAGCTTGGACTTATCGGGGTACAATGAGCAGTTCTTC. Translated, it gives CASSLDLSGYNEQFF.

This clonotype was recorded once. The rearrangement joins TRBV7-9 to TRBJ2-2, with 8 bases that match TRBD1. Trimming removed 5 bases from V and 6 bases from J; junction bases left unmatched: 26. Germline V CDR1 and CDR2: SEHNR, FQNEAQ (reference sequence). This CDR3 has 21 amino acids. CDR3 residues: CASSVRGGRPGQVVWSGELFF. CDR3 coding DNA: TGTGCCAGCAGCGTCCGAGGGGGCAGGCCGGGACAGGTTGTTTGGTCCGGGGAGCTGTTTTTT.

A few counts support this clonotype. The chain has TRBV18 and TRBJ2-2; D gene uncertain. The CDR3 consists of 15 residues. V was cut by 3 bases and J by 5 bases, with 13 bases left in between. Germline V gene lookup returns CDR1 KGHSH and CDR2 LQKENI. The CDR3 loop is CASSPRFGNTGELFF. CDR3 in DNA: TGTGCCAGCTCACCGAGGTTTGGAAATACCGGGGAGCTGTTTTTT.

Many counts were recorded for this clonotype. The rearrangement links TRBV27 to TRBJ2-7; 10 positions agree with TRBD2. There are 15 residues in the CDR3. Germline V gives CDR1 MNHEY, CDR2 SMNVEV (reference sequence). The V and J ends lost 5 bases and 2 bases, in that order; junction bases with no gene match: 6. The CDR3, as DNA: TGTGCCAGCAGTACATCTAGCGGGGGTCCCTACGAGCAGTACTTC. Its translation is CASSTSSGGPYEQYF.

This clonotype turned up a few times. CDR3: CASSIDAATNEKLFF. CDR3 sequence (DNA): TGTGCCAGTAGTATAGATGCAGCAACTAATGAAAAACTGTTTTTT. This sequence joins TRBV19 and TRBJ1-4; D uncertain. This CDR3 spans 15 amino acids. Germline loops: CDR1 LNHDA, CDR2 SQIVND (reference sequence). The V end lost 0 bases, the J end lost 0 bases, and 5 bases lay between the germline ends. The variable domain in full, with the rest retrieved from reference TRBV19 and TRBJ1-4, is DGGITQSPKYLFRKEGQNVTLSCEQNLNHDAMYWYRQDPGQGLRLIYYSQIVNDFQKGDIAEGYSVSREKKESFPLTVTSAQKNPTAFYLCASSIDAATNEKLFFGSGTQLSVL.

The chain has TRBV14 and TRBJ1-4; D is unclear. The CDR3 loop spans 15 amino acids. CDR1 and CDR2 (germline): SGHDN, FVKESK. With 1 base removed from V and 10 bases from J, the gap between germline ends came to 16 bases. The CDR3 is CASSQGITESGKLFF. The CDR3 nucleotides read TGTGCCAGCAGCCAAGGAATTACAGAGTCGGGAAAACTGTTTTTT. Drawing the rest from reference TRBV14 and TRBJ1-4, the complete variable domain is EAGVTQFPSHSVIEKGQTVTLRCDPISGHDNLYWYRRVMGKEIKFLLHFVKESKQDESGMPNNRFLAERTGGTYSTLKVQPAELEDSGVYFCASSQGITESGKLFFGSGTQLSVL.

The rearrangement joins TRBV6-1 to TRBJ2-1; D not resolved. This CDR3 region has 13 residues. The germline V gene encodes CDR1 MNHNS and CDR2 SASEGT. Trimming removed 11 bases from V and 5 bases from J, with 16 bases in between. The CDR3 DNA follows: TGTGCCTACGGCGGCGCGACAAACAATGAGCAGTTCTTC. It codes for CAYGGATNNEQFF.

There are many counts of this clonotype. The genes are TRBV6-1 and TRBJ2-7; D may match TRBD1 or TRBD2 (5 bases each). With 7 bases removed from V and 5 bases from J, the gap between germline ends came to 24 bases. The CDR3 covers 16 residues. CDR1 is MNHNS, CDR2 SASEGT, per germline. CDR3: CASTSGAPGWIHEQYF. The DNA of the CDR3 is TGTGCCAGCACTTCCGGGGCGCCAGGGTGGATACACGAGCAGTACTTC.